The following is a TCR beta chain sequence with its context. The target antigen is unknown. TCRdb called the reads again in MiXCR, with one record for every CDR3 protein. The sample holds approximately 990,000 distinct CDR3 sequences, 30% to 40% seen once. These data come from a study of T cell repertoires in cytomegalovirus infection. Whole-study context: Recently identified HLA-C-restricted CMV epitopes were among the peptides used. TCR beta signatures that were public indicated CMV infection and matching HLA type.

The TCR comes from a human donor in good health (CMV status not recorded). Some clones in this sample may be carry-over from other donors' samples. Sequencing used cultured CD8+ T cells from PBMCs, obtained from culture after CMV antigen stimulation.

As DNA, the CDR3 is TGTGCCAGCAGCTCTCTTTTGGATACGCAGTATTTT. It codes for CASSSLLDTQYF. The J gene is TRBJ2-3, the V gene TRBV6-6; D is unclear. Germline V gives CDR1 MNHNY, CDR2 SVGAGI (reference sequence). Trimming left V 6 bases short and J 6 bases short, with 10 bases between. The CDR3 covers 12 residues.